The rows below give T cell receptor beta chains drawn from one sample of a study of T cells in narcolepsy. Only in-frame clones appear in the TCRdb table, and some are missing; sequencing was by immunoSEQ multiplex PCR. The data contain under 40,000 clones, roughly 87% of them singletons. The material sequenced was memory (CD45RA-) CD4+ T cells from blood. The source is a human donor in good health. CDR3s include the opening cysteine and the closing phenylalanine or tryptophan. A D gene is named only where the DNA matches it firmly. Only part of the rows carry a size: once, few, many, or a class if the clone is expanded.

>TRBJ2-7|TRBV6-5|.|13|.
TGTGCCAGCAAGGGCAGCCAAGCCTACGAGCAGTACTTC
CASKGSQAYEQYF
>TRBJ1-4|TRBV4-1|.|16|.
TGCGCCAGCAGCCAAGGGGATGGGGGGCCTAATGAAAAACTGTTTTTT
CASSQGDGGPNEKLFF
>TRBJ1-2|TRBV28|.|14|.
TGTGCCAGCAGTTCCTCTTTCTCGGGGAGTGGCTACACCTTC
CASSSSFSGSGYTF
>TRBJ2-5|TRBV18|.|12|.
TGTGCCAGCTCACCTTCGGACGAGACCCAGTACTTC
CASSPSDETQYF
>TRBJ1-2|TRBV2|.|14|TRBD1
TGTGCCAGCAGTCCCCAGGGGGCGAGGGATGGCTACACCTTC
CASSPQGARDGYTF
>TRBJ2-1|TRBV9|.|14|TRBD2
TGTGCCAGCAGCGTGGGACTAGCTTTGGGGGAGCAGTTCTTC
CASSVGLALGEQFF
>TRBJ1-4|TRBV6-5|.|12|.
TGTGCCAGCGGGGGGCGGGGGGCCCGGCTGTTTTTT
CASGGRGARLFF
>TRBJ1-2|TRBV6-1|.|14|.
TGTGCCAGCAGTGAACGGGGTGGGGGCTATGGCTACACCTTC
CASSERGGGYGYTF
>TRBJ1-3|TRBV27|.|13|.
TGTGCCAGCCGCATGGGGTCTGGAAACACCATATATTTT
CASRMGSGNTIYF
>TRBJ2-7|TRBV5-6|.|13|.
TGTGCCAGCAGCTTGGCCGGGTCCAACGAGCAGTACTTC
CASSLAGSNEQYF
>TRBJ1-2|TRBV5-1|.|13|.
TGCGCCAGCAGCTTGGATGTTCGACTCGGCTACACCTTC
CASSLDVRLGYTF
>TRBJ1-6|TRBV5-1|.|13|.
TGCGCCAGCAGCTTGGAATCCAATTCACCCCTCCACTTT
CASSLESNSPLHF
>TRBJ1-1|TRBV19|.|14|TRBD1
TGTGCCAGTAGTATTGGGACAGCGAACACTGAAGCTTTCTTT
CASSIGTANTEAFF
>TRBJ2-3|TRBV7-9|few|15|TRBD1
TGTGCCAGCAGCTTGGGACAGAGAGGGACAGATACGCAGTATTTT
CASSLGQRGTDTQYF
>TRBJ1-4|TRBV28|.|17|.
TGTGCCAGCAGTTTAGCCTCCAGGGTAATGGCCTATGAAAAACTGTTTTTT
CASSLASRVMAYEKLFF
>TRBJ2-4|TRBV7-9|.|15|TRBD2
TGTGCCAGCAGTCCCGGGACTAGCGGAGTTAACATTCAGTACTTC
CASSPGTSGVNIQYF
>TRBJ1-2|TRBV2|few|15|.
TGTGCCAGCAGTGAGACCAGGACTTTCATTCTAGGCTACACCTTC
CASSETRTFILGYTF
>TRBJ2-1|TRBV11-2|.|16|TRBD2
TGTGCCAGCAGCTCCTATAGCGGGGGGGCGATCAATGAGCAGTTCTTC
CASSSYSGGAINEQFF
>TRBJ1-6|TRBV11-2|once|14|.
TGTGCCAGTAAAGGCCAGGCTCTTAATTCACCCCTCCACTTT
CASKGQALNSPLHF
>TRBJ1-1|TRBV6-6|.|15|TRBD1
TGTGCCAGCAAGGCTGGACAGGTCAAGAACACTGAAGCTTTCTTT
CASKAGQVKNTEAFF
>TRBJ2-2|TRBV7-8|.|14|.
TGTGCCAGCAGCTACCGAGCGGCCGCCGGGGAGCTGTTTTTT
CASSYRAAAGELFF
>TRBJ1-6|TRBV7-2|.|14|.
TGTGCCAGCAGCTTAAAGGGACTTAATTCACCCCTCCACTTT
CASSLKGLNSPLHF
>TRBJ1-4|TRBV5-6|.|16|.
TGTGCCAGCAGTGCCTTAGGAGGGGTTTCTAATGAAAAACTGTTTTTT
CASSALGGVSNEKLFF
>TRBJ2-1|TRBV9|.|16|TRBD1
TGTGCCAGCAGCGTAAGACAGGGGGTCGGATACAATGAGCAGTTCTTC
CASSVRQGVGYNEQFF
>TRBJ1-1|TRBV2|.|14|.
TGTGCCAGCAGTGGAAGACAGATAAACACTGAAGCTTTCTTT
CASSGRQINTEAFF
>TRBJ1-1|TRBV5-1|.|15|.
TGCGCCAGCAGCACGATTACAGGGTCCGACACTGAAGCTTTCTTT
CASSTITGSDTEAFF
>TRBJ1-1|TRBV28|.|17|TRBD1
TGTGCCAGCAGGCGATGGACCGGGACAGGGGGGAACACTGAAGCTTTCTTT
CASRRWTGTGGNTEAFF
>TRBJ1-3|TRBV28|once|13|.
TGTGCCAGTCGCCTGAGGGCTGGAAACACCATATATTTT
CASRLRAGNTIYF
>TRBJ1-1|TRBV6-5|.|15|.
TGTGCCAGCAGTTACTCCCCGGTTTTAAACACTGAAGCTTTCTTT
CASSYSPVLNTEAFF
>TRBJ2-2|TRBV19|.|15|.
TGTGCCAGTAGTATGAAACAGCCATACACCGGGGAGCTGTTTTTT
CASSMKQPYTGELFF
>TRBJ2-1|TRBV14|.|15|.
TGTGCCAGCAGCCCAATGGGGGCTAGTTACAATGAGCAGTTCTTC
CASSPMGASYNEQFF
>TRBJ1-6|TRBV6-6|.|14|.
TGTGCCAGCAGTTATAGGTCGGAGCAATCACCCCTCCACTTT
CASSYRSEQSPLHF
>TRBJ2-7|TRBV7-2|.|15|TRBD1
TGTGCCAGCAGCACCCGGACAGGCCCTCCCTACGAGCAGTACTTC
CASSTRTGPPYEQYF
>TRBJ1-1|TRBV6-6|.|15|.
TGTGCCAGCACCCAAGGGGGGGGTATGAACACTGAAGCTTTCTTT
CASTQGGGMNTEAFF
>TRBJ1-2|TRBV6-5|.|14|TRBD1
TGTGCCAGCACGGGACAGCCTTCTAACTATGGCTACACCTTC
CASTGQPSNYGYTF
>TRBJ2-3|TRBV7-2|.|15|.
TGTGCCAGCAGCTTAGAGGGCAGGAGCACAGATACGCAGTATTTT
CASSLEGRSTDTQYF
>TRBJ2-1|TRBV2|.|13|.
TGTGCCAGCAGGGACCGGGACTCCAATGAGCAGTTCTTC
CASRDRDSNEQFF
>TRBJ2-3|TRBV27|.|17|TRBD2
TGTGCCAGCAGTCCCCCCACTAGCGGGGTAGGTGTTGGTACGCAGTATTTT
CASSPPTSGVGVGTQYF
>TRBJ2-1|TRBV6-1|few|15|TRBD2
TGTGCCAGCAGTGTCCGGGGGGTCTCCTACAATGAGCAGTTCTTC
CASSVRGVSYNEQFF
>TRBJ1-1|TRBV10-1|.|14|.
TGCGCCAGCAGTGTAGAACGGAGGAACACTGAAGCTTTCTTT
CASSVERRNTEAFF
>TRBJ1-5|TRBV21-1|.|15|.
TGTGCCAGCAGCATTAGACGCATTAGCAATCAGCCCCAGCATTTT
CASSIRRISNQPQHF
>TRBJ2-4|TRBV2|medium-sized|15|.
TGTGCCAGCAGTGAGGCCCTGAGGGGCAAAAACATTCAGTACTTC
CASSEALRGKNIQYF
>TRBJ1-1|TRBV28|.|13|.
TGTGCCAGCAGTGTAGGACAGAACTTTGAAGCTTTCTTT
CASSVGQNFEAFF
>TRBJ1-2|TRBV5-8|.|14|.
TGTGCCAGCAGCCGGGGGGACATTAACTATGGCTACACCTTC
CASSRGDINYGYTF
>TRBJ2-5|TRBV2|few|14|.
TGTGCCAGCCGGGGAGGGGGTGGTCAAGAGACCCAGTACTTC
CASRGGGGQETQYF
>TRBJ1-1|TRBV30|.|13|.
TGTGCCTGGAGTAGGGCCCGGGACACTGAAGCTTTCTTT
CAWSRARDTEAFF